One and the same sample provided the 24 T cell receptor beta chains below, sequenced in a study of T cells in Graves' hyperthyroidism and ophthalmopathy. RNA transcripts yielded amplified TCR beta CDR3 regions. First-round RT-PCR of the TCR CDR3 relied on the HTBI primer set. MiXCR was run by TCRdb on the multiplex PCR reads, yielding one entry per CDR3 protein. The table records a few hundred thousand distinct CDR3 sequences, roughly an eighth of them present only once. Sequenced material: blood. These TCRs come from a woman aged 18 to 35 with Graves' hyperthyroidism.

V and J are TRBV11-2 and TRBJ2-1; D may be TRBD1 (7 bases). The germline gives CDR1 SGHAT, CDR2 FQNNGV. The V gene lost 5 bases and the J gene lost 2 bases, with 13 bases spanning the gap. The CDR3 loop spans 15 amino acids. The CDR3 here is CASSPRDSPYNEQFF. The CDR3, as DNA: TGTGCCAGCAGCCCGCGGGACAGCCCCTACAATGAGCAGTTCTTC.

This clonotype was counted many times. The chain uses TRBV7-2 and TRBJ2-3; D uncertain. Trimming pared 5 bases from V and 2 bases from J, leaving 14 bases between. The CDR3 has 15 residues. From germline, CDR1 is SGHTA and CDR2 FQGNSA. The CDR3 here is CASSPLEKFTDTQYF. As DNA, the CDR3 is TGTGCCAGCAGCCCGCTAGAGAAATTCACAGATACGCAGTATTTT.

V is TRBV7-3 and J is TRBJ2-1; a possible D gene is TRBD2 (5 bases). The CDR3 has 15 amino acids. Germline CDR1 and CDR2: SGHTA and FQGTGA. V was pared by 3 bases and J by 2 bases, with 11 bases between. CDR3 amino acids: CASSLGSGTYNEQFF. The CDR3 nucleotides read TGTGCCAGCAGCTTGGGGAGTGGGACCTACAATGAGCAGTTCTTC.

As DNA, the CDR3 is TGTGCCAGCTCACCGAACACAGGGGAGGGCACAGATACGCAGTATTTT. It codes for CASSPNTGEGTDTQYF. The rearrangement joins TRBV18 to TRBJ2-3; possibly TRBD1 for D (7 bases). V shed 3 bases and J shed 1 base, with 14 bases lying between them. The CDR3 totals 16 residues. Germline values: CDR1 KGHSH, CDR2 LQKENI. Based on the CDR3 plus reference TRBV18 and TRBJ2-3, the full variable domain is NAGVMQNPRHLVRRRGQEARLRCSPMKGHSHVYWYRQLPEEGLKFMVYLQKENIIDESGMPKERFSAEFPKEGPSILRIQQVVRGDSAAYFCASSPNTGEGTDTQYFGPGTRLTVL.

This clonotype was recorded a few times. Here the CDR3 reads CASSLGVIGYEQYF. CDR3 DNA sequence: TGTGCCAGCAGCTTGGGTGTAATCGGCTACGAGCAGTACTTC. V and J are TRBV5-4 and TRBJ2-7; D gene unclear. Per the germline V gene, CDR1 is SGHNT and CDR2 is YYREEE (reference sequence). The CDR3 is 14 residues long. V gave up 0 bases and J gave up 3 bases, with 10 bases separating them.

In its sample, this clonotype was seen a few times. The V call is TRBV6-1, the J call TRBJ2-7, with 12 bases matching TRBD2. Trimming took 3 bases from V and 2 from J; bases not matched to a gene: 2. The germline gives CDR1 MNHNS, CDR2 SASEGT. The CDR3 consists of 15 residues. The CDR3 DNA reads TGTGCCAGCAGTGAGAGACTAGCGGGAGCCTACGAGCAGTACTTC. This encodes CASSERLAGAYEQYF.

Only a few counts were recorded for this clonotype. The chain uses TRBV20-1 and TRBJ1-5; D may be TRBD1 (5 bases). The germline CDR1 and CDR2 sequences are DFQATT and SNEGSKA (reference sequence). V dropped 3 bases and J dropped 6 bases, with 15 bases sitting between them. The CDR3 has 14 residues. The CDR3 loop is CSARREEGSQPQHF. Here the CDR3 DNA reads TGCAGTGCTAGGAGAGAGGAGGGGAGTCAGCCCCAGCATTTT.

This clonotype was picked up many times. The J gene is TRBJ1-2, the V gene TRBV3-1; maybe TRBD1 (5 bases). V lost 0 bases and J 4 bases, leaving 15 bases between the germline ends. CDR3 length: 16 amino acids. Germline CDR1 reads LGHDT; CDR2 reads YNNKEL (reference sequence). The CDR3, as DNA: TGTGCCAGCAGCCAAGATGCGGCAGGGCATCTCTATGGCTACACCTTC. Protein: CASSQDAAGHLYGYTF.

At least ten counts were recorded for this clonotype. The chain uses TRBV20-1 and TRBJ2-1; D is unclear. Trimming shortened V by 0 bases and J by 0 bases, and 9 bases separated the two germline ends. Germline V gene sequence: CDR1 DFQATT, CDR2 SNEGSKA (reference sequence). This CDR3 region has 15 residues. The CDR3 here is CSARDLTSSYNEQFF. In nucleotides, the CDR3 is TGCAGTGCTAGAGATCTGACCAGCTCCTACAATGAGCAGTTCTTC.

The V gene is TRBV9, the J gene TRBJ2-7; 8 bases map to TRBD1. Trimming at V came to 3 bases and at J to 3 bases, leaving 5 bases not matched to a gene. The germline CDR1 and CDR2 sequences are SGDLS and YYNGEE. CDR3 length: 14 amino acids. In DNA form, the CDR3 reads TGTGCCAGCAGCGAGACGACAGGGGACTACGAGCAGTACTTC. It specifies CASSETTGDYEQYF. The full variable domain, its missing parts supplied by reference TRBV9 and TRBJ2-7, is DSGVTQTPKHLITATGQRVTLRCSPRSGDLSVYWYQQSLDQGLQFLIQYYNGEERAKGNILERFSAQQFPDLHSELNLSSLELGDSALYFCASSETTGDYEQYFGPGTRLTVT.

This clonotype was seen repeatedly, ten times or more. V usage is TRBV27 and J usage is TRBJ2-3; 10 nucleotides match TRBD1. There are 16 residues in the CDR3. With V trimmed by 1 base and J by 4 bases, 5 bases remained unmatched. Germline assignment: CDR1 MNHEY and CDR2 SMNVEV (reference sequence). The CDR3 coding sequence is TGTGCCAGCAGTTTATTTGGGACAGGGGCGTCAGATACGCAGTATTTT. It yields the protein CASSLFGTGASDTQYF.

This clonotype was seen a handful of times. The V gene is TRBV18, the J gene TRBJ2-7; D unresolved. Looked up from germline, CDR1 is KGHSH and CDR2 is LQKENI. The CDR3 length is 14 residues. V lost 3 bases to trimming and J lost 5 bases, with 14 bases between them. Here the CDR3 reads CASSPSPIVNEQYF. The CDR3 nucleotides are TGTGCCAGCTCACCGTCCCCTATAGTCAACGAGCAGTACTTC.

This clonotype has more than one count but fewer than ten. The rearrangement uses TRBV28 and TRBJ1-5; D not certain. V gave up 1 base and J gave up 2 bases, with 9 bases separating them. Germline V CDR1 and CDR2: MDHEN, SYDVKM. The CDR3 covers 15 residues. In nucleotides, the CDR3 is TGTGCCAGCAGTTTATCGAGGCAGGGCAATCAGCCCCAGCATTTT. As protein: CASSLSRQGNQPQHF.

This clonotype was counted many times. The V gene is TRBV24-1, the J gene TRBJ1-2; 8 bases match TRBD1. Germline CDR1 reads KGHDR; CDR2 reads SFDVKD. V trimming: 4 bases; J trimming: 3 bases; junction bases outside the gene matches: 6. This CDR3 has 15 amino acids. The CDR3 DNA reads as TGTGCCACCAGTGAGGCTGGACAGGGATACTATGGCTACACCTTC. It specifies CATSEAGQGYYGYTF.

The chain links TRBV12-5 to TRBJ2-7, with a weak D call TRBD1 (6 bases). The CDR3 has 13 amino acids. The V and J ends lost 1 base and 5 bases respectively, with 9 bases between them. CDR1 is LGHNT, CDR2 FRNRAP, per germline. This CDR3 is CASGLGQVNEQYF. DNA for the CDR3: TGTGCTAGTGGTTTGGGACAGGTAAACGAGCAGTACTTC. The full variable domain, in which reference TRBV12-5 and TRBJ2-7 provide the parts outside the CDR3, is DARVTQTPRHKVTEMGQEVTMRCQPILGHNTVFWYRQTMMQGLELLAYFRNRAPLDDSGMPKDRFSAEMPDATLATLKIQPSEPRDSAVYFCASGLGQVNEQYFGPGTRLTVT.

This clonotype appeared many times. The V and J genes are TRBV15 and TRBJ2-4, with D possibly matching TRBD1 (6 bases). The germline gives CDR1 LNHNV, CDR2 YYDKDF (reference sequence). Trimming cost V 5 bases and J 8 bases, with 13 bases left between them. The CDR3 loop spans 13 amino acids. CDR3 protein: CATSVVRGDIQYF. DNA for the CDR3: TGTGCCACCAGCGTAGTCAGGGGAGACATTCAGTACTTC.

The chain carries TRBV20-1 and TRBJ2-5; 10 bases agree with TRBD1. The CDR3 runs 14 residues. V lost 5 bases to trimming and J lost 5 bases; unmatched junction nucleotides: 8. CDR1 DFQATT and CDR2 SNEGSKA come from the germline V gene (reference sequence). For the CDR3, the DNA is TGCAGTGCTGGAGGACAGGGGGATTTTGAGACCCAGTACTTC. Protein: CSAGGQGDFETQYF.

This clonotype occurred a few times. This chain connects TRBV10-1 to TRBJ2-1; 12 bases align to TRBD2. Germline V lookup: CDR1 WNHNN, CDR2 SYGVQD (reference sequence). The CDR3 spans 18 residues. V was clipped by 5 bases and J by 8 bases; unmatched bases: 16. The CDR3 is CASSLGLAGGPIEDEQFF. CDR3 DNA sequence: TGCGCCAGCAGTTTAGGGCTAGCGGGAGGGCCCATTGAGGATGAGCAGTTCTTC.

This clonotype has only a few counts. The chain links TRBV20-1 to TRBJ1-6; 10 positions match TRBD1. Germline assignment: CDR1 DFQATT and CDR2 SNEGSKA (reference sequence). The CDR3 is 15 amino acids. Trimming at V came to 3 bases and at J to 1 base, leaving 0 bases not matched to a gene. The CDR3 nucleotides are TGCAGTGCTAGGGGACAGGGGTCCTATAATTCACCCCTCCACTTT. It encodes CSARGQGSYNSPLHF.

This clonotype was detected ten times or more. V and J are TRBV5-1 and TRBJ1-1; weak D call: TRBD1 (6 bases). The CDR3 covers 14 residues. V lost 4 bases and J 3 bases, leaving 13 bases between the germline ends. Germline-derived CDR1 and CDR2 are SGHRS and YFSETQ. CDR3 sequence reads: CASSLTGSDTEAFF. The DNA of the CDR3 is TGCGCCAGCAGCCTGACAGGTTCGGACACTGAAGCTTTCTTT.

At least ten counts were recorded for this clonotype. The chain is built from TRBV12-3 or TRBV12-4 and TRBJ1-3; D remains ambiguous. The V end was cut by 6 bases, the J end by 3 bases, with 6 bases between. The CDR3 length is 12 residues. The CDR3 region has the DNA TGTGCCAGCAGCTCCTTTGGAAACACCATATATTTT. It encodes CASSSFGNTIYF.

Worth noting for this clonotype: Being one base from a much bigger clone, this may be a read error. This sequence joins TRBV3-1 and TRBJ2-1, with D possibly TRBD2 on 6 matching bases. The CDR3 is 15 residues long. CDR1 and CDR2 (germline): LGHDT, YNNKEL (reference sequence). The CDR3 here is CASSQDRDSYDEQFF. The CDR3 DNA reads as TGTGCCAGCAGCCAAGATCGGGACTCCTACGATGAGCAGTTCTTC.

This clonotype occurred many times. The rearrangement uses TRBV6-1 and TRBJ2-5; 7 bases are a match to TRBD2. The CDR3 length is 17 residues. Unmatched junction bases numbered 14, after V lost 2 bases and J lost 5 bases. Per germline, CDR1 MNHNS and CDR2 SASEGT. The CDR3: CASSELGGEAVTETQYF. In nucleotides, the CDR3 is TGTGCCAGCAGTGAATTGGGAGGGGAGGCTGTAACGGAGACCCAGTACTTC.

This clonotype was seen at least ten times. This CDR3 is CASSYPGLADNEQFF. The CDR3 nucleotides read TGTGCCAGCTCTTACCCGGGACTAGCGGACAATGAGCAGTTCTTC. The chain carries TRBV7-3 and TRBJ2-1, with 11 bases aligning to TRBD2. Unmatched junction bases numbered 8, after V lost 8 bases and J lost 5 bases. The CDR3 is 15 amino acids. From germline, CDR1 is SGHTA and CDR2 FQGTGA. Supplemented by reference TRBV7-3 and TRBJ2-1, the full variable domain reads GAGVSQTPSNKVTEKGKYVELRCDPISGHTALYWYRQSLGQGPEFLIYFQGTGAADDSGLPNDRFFAVRPEGSVSTLKIQRTERGDSAVYLCASSYPGLADNEQFFGPGTRLTVL.